This TCR beta chain came from a study of blood T cell repertoires in COVID-19. Study details: Samples taken during acute and convalescent COVID-19 were collected in the United States, Italy and Spain. Sample material is recorded as cDNA or gDNA derived from T cells, B-cell-depleted T cells, or PBMCs.

In the study's own analysis: Cell counts per sample came from amplifying reference gene primers. The data were produced by immunoSEQ multiplex PCR, yet TCRdb's version contains in-frame clones alone and is incomplete. The DNA was the basis for D and trimming; V, J and clone size are from that table. This table has around 42,000 clones, 75% to 80% appearing once. The CDR3 is 15 residues long. CDR1 and CDR2 (germline): SGHRS, YFSETQ. The V and J ends lost 0 bases and 1 base respectively, with 10 bases between them. The genes are TRBV5-1 and TRBJ2-5; D gene unclear. The receptor was isolated from a man between 70 and 80 years old with active or convalescent COVID-19. Sequencing was done on a sample of peripheral blood. The CDR3 reads CASSLGSQVQETQYF. CDR3 DNA sequence: TGCGCCAGCAGCTTGGGATCGCAGGTCCAAGAGACCCAGTACTTC.